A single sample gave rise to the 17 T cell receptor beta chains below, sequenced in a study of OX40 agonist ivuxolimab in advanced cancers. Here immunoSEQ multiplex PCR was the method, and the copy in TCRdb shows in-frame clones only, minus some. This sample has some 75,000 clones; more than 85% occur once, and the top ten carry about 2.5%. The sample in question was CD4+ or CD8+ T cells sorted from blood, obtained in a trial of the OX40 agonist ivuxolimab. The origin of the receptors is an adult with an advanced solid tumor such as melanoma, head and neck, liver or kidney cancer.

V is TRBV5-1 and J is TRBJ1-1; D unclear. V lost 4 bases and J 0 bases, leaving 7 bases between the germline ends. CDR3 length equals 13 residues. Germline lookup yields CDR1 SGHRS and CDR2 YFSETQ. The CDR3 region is CASSDQVNTEAFF. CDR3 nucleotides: TGCGCCAGCAGCGACCAGGTGAACACTGAAGCTTTCTTT.

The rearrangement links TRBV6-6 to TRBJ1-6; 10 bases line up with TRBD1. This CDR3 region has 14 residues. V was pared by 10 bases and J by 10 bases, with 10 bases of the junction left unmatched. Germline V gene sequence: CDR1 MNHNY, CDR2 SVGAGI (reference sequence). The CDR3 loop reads CATHPTGGYSPLHF. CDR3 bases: TGTGCCACCCACCCGACAGGGGGCTACTCACCCCTCCACTTT.

Here the CDR3 DNA reads TGTGCCAGCAGGCAGGGACAGGGCCTTAATTCACCCCTCCACTTT. Its protein product is CASRQGQGLNSPLHF. The genes are TRBV5-4 and TRBJ1-6, with 9 bases aligning to TRBD1. Looked up from germline, CDR1 is SGHNT and CDR2 is YYREEE (reference sequence). This CDR3 has 15 amino acids. V dropped 5 bases and J dropped 6; count of bases not matched to a gene: 6.

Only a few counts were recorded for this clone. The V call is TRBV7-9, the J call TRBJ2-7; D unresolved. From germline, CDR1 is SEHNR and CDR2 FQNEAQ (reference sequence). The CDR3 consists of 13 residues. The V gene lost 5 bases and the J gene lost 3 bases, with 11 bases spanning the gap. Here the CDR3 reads CASSRRNFYEQYF. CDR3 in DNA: TGTGCCAGCAGCCGAAGGAACTTCTACGAGCAGTACTTC.

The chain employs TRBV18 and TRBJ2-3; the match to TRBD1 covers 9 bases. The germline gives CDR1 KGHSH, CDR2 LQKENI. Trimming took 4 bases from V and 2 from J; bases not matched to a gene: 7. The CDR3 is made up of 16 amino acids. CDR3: CASSLQGQGNTDTQYF. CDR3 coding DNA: TGTGCCAGCTCACTGCAGGGACAGGGCAACACAGATACGCAGTATTTT.

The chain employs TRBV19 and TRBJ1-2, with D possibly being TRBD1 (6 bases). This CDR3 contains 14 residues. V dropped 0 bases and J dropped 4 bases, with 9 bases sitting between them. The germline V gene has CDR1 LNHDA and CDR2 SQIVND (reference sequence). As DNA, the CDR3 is TGTGCCAGTAGTATAGATGGGACACGCTATGGCTACACCTTC. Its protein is CASSIDGTRYGYTF.

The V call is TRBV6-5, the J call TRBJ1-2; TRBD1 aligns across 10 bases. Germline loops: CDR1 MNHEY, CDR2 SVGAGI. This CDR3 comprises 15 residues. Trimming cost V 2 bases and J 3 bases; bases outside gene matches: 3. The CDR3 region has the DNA TGTGCCAGCAGTTACGGGGGGACAGGGGACTATGGCTACACCTTC. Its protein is CASSYGGTGDYGYTF.

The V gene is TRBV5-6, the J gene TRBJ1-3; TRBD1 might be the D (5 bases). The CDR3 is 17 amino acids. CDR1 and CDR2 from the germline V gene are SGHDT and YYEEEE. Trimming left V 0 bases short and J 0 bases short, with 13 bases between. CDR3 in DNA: TGTGCCAGCAGCTTGGGGGGCGCCCGAAGCTCTGGAAACACCATATATTTT. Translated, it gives CASSLGGARSSGNTIYF.

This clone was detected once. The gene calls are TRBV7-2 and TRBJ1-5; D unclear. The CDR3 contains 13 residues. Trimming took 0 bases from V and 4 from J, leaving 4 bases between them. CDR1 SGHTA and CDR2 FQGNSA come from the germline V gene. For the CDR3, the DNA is TGTGCCAGCAGCTTAGCGAGTAATCAGCCCCAGCATTTT. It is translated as CASSLASNQPQHF.

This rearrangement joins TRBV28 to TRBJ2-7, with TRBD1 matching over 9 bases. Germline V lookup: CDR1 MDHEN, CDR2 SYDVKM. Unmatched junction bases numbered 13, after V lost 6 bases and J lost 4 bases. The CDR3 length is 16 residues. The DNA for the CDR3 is TGTGCCAGCAGGCCGCACCAAGACAGGGGGTCGTACGAGCAGTACGTC. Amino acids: CASRPHQDRGSYEQYV.

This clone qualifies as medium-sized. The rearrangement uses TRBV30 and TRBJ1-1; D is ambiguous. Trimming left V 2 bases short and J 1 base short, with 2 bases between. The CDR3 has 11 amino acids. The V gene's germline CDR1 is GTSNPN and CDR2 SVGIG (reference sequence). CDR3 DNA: TGTGCCTGGAGTTGGAACACTGAAGCTTTCTTT. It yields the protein CAWSWNTEAFF.

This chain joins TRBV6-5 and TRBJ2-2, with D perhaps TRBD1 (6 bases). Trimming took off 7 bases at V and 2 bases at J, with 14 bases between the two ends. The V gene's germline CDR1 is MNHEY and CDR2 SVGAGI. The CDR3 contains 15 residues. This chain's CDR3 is CASNRAQGNTGELFF. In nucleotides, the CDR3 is TGTGCCAGCAACAGGGCACAGGGAAACACCGGGGAGCTGTTTTTT.

In DNA form, the CDR3 reads TGTGCCAGCAGCCCCCTAGTTTGGAACTACGAGCAGTACTTC. This sequence encodes CASSPLVWNYEQYF. The J gene is TRBJ2-7, the V gene TRBV7-2; unclear D gene. Trimming took off 5 bases at V and 3 bases at J, with 14 bases between the two ends. The CDR3 contains 14 residues. Germline V gives CDR1 SGHTA, CDR2 FQGNSA.

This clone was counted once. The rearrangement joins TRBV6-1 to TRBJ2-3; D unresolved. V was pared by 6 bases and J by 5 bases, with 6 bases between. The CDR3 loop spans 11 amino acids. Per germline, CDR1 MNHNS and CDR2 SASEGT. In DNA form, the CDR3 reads TGTGCCAGCAGCGCCCTAGATACGCAGTATTTT. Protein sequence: CASSALDTQYF.

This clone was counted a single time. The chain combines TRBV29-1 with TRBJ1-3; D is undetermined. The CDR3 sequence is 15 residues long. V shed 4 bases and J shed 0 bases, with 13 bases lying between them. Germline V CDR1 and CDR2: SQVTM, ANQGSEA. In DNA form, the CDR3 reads TGCAGCGTTGGAGACCGGGCAGTCTCTGGAAACACCATATATTTT. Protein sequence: CSVGDRAVSGNTIYF.

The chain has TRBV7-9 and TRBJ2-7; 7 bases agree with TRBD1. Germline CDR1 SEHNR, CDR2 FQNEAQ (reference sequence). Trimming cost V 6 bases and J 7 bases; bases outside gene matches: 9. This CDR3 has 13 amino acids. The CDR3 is CASSRTGRWEQYF. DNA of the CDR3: TGTGCCAGCAGTCGGACAGGACGGTGGGAGCAGTACTTC. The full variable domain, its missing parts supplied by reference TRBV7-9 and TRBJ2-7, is DTGVSQNPRHKITKRGQNVTFRCDPISEHNRLYWYRQTLGQGPEFLTYFQNEAQLEKSRLLSDRFSAERPKGSFSTLEIQRTEQGDSAMYLCASSRTGRWEQYFGPGTRLTVT.

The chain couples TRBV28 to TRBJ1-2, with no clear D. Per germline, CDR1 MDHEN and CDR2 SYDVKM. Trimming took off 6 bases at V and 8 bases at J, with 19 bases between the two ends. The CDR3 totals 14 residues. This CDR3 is CASRPEEAHRGYTF. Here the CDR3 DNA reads TGTGCCAGCAGACCTGAGGAGGCACATAGGGGCTACACCTTC.